The 13 T cell receptor beta chains given below trace back to one sample, sequenced in a study of blood T cells in healthy people across ages. It was with a sample-barcoded 5' primer and a J-beta primer mix that a second PCR of roughly 6 to 12 cycles was run. TCRdb re-analysed the 5' RACE reads in MiXCR, keeping a single row per CDR3 protein. The sample carries some 880,000 distinct CDR3 sequences, roughly 34% recorded once. Sequenced input: blood. These receptors were taken from a man between 18 and 29 years old in good health.

This clonotype was recorded a few times. The chain joins TRBV2 to TRBJ2-5, with 10 nucleotides matching TRBD1. Per germline, CDR1 SNHLY and CDR2 FYNNEI. The CDR3 is 15 residues long. Trimming removed 9 bases from V and 5 bases from J; junction bases left unmatched: 12. The CDR3: CASERRTGGVETQYF. Written as DNA, the CDR3 is TGTGCCAGTGAAAGGCGGACAGGGGGAGTTGAGACCCAGTACTTC.

In its sample, this clonotype was seen a few times. The gene calls are TRBV7-6 and TRBJ1-5; no firm D call. There are 14 residues in the CDR3. V dropped 5 bases and J dropped 9 bases, with 17 bases sitting between them. CDR1 and CDR2 (germline): SGHVS, FNYEAQ. The CDR3 region is CASSHALGMPPQHF. The DNA of the CDR3 is TGTGCCAGCAGCCATGCGTTGGGGATGCCGCCCCAGCATTTT.

As for this clonotype: Since a much larger clone is just one base distant, this may be a read error. The chain couples TRBV4-2 to TRBJ2-3; TRBD2 aligns across 8 bases. CDR3 length equals 17 residues. The V gene's germline CDR1 is LGHNA and CDR2 YNFKEQ. Here the CDR3 DNA reads TGTGCCAGCGGCCAAGGTGATAGCGGGGAAGGGGCAGATACGCAGTATTTT. It is translated as CASGQGDSGEGADTQYF.

This clonotype was found many times. The chain has TRBV12-3 or TRBV12-4 and TRBJ2-7; TRBD1 matches 11 bases. CDR3 length equals 14 residues. Trimming cost V 1 base and J 8 bases; bases outside gene matches: 4. CDR3: CASSLGGTGGQQYF. The CDR3 DNA sequence: TGTGCCAGCAGTTTAGGGGGGACAGGGGGACAGCAGTACTTC.

In its sample, this clonotype was seen many times. The chain is built from TRBV18 and TRBJ1-2; D gene unclear. This CDR3 spans 12 amino acids. CDR1 is KGHSH, CDR2 LQKENI, per germline. V lost 3 bases to trimming and J lost 4 bases, with 6 bases between them. CDR3 loop: CASSPQSYGYTF. CDR3 bases: TGTGCCAGCTCACCGCAGAGCTATGGCTACACCTTC. Full variable domain (rest looked up from reference TRBV18 and TRBJ1-2): NAGVMQNPRHLVRRRGQEARLRCSPMKGHSHVYWYRQLPEEGLKFMVYLQKENIIDESGMPKERFSAEFPKEGPSILRIQQVVRGDSAAYFCASSPQSYGYTFGSGTRLTVV.

The CDR3 loop is CSVRGLRGLEQYF. Written as DNA, the CDR3 is TGCAGCGTCAGGGGCCTCCGGGGTCTCGAGCAGTACTTC. The chain has TRBV29-1 and TRBJ2-7; D is perhaps TRBD1 (6 bases). The CDR3 covers 13 residues. Germline assignment: CDR1 SQVTM and CDR2 ANQGSEA. Deletions cut 6 bases from V and 6 bases from J, with 18 bases between.

This clonotype has more than one count but fewer than ten. The chain uses TRBV29-1 and TRBJ1-1, with 8 bases lining up with TRBD1. CDR1 is SQVTM and CDR2 is ANQGSEA in the germline V gene. The CDR3 is 12 residues long. V was clipped by 6 bases and J by 10 bases; unmatched bases: 10. CDR3 nucleotides: TGCAGCGTCCTGGACAGGGCCCCACCAGCTTTCTTT. This sequence encodes CSVLDRAPPAFF.

The genes are TRBV7-2 and TRBJ2-7, with D tentatively TRBD1 (5 bases). The CDR3 runs to 15 residues. V dropped 1 base and J dropped 3 bases, with 13 bases sitting between them. Germline V gives CDR1 SGHTA, CDR2 FQGNSA. The CDR3: CASSLEDIALYEQYF. The CDR3 coding sequence is TGTGCCAGCAGCTTAGAGGACATAGCCCTCTACGAGCAGTACTTC.

The rearrangement uses TRBV20-1 and TRBJ1-5, with 7 nucleotides matching TRBD1. V lost 3 bases and J lost 7; bases outside the gene matches: 6. The CDR3 sequence is 13 residues long. Germline CDR1 reads DFQATT; CDR2 reads SNEGSKA (reference sequence). CDR3 residues: CSASSGGRQPQHF. The CDR3 DNA follows: TGCAGTGCTAGTTCAGGGGGTAGGCAGCCCCAGCATTTT.

This chain links TRBV20-1 with TRBJ2-3; D is undetermined. The V gene lost 0 bases and the J gene lost 2 bases, with 9 bases spanning the gap. Germline assignment: CDR1 DFQATT and CDR2 SNEGSKA (reference sequence). CDR3 length: 14 amino acids. The CDR3, as DNA: TGCAGTGCTAGAGATCGGGTTAACACAGATACGCAGTATTTT. As protein: CSARDRVNTDTQYF.

This clonotype is a singleton in its sample. This chain uses TRBV28 with TRBJ2-5, with 8 positions matching TRBD2. The CDR3 has 16 residues. V lost 5 bases and J lost 0; bases outside the gene matches: 8. The germline V gene encodes CDR1 MDHEN and CDR2 SYDVKM. The CDR3 region has the DNA TGTGCCAGCAGTACCACTAGCGGAGAGTACCAAGAGACCCAGTACTTC. Translated: CASSTTSGEYQETQYF.

This clonotype was seen a handful of times. The rearrangement links TRBV6-5 to TRBJ1-2, with a possible D match to TRBD1 (5 bases). The V and J ends lost 2 bases and 4 bases respectively, with 11 bases between them. This CDR3 spans 14 amino acids. The germline V gene has CDR1 MNHEY and CDR2 SVGAGI. DNA of the CDR3: TGTGCCAGCAGTTACACCGACAGCGCCTATGGCTACACCTTC. Its translation is CASSYTDSAYGYTF.

The DNA for the CDR3 is TGCAGCGTTGTAGCAGGGGGCTACGGTGAAGCTTTCTTT. Its protein is CSVVAGGYGEAFF. The chain carries TRBV29-1 and TRBJ1-1; 8 nucleotides line up with TRBD1. The junction had 8 bases not matched to a gene; V was cut back by 4 bases and J by 7 bases. CDR3 length: 13 residues. Germline V lookup: CDR1 SQVTM, CDR2 ANQGSEA.